Below are 14 T cell receptor beta chains sequenced from a single sample in a study of PD-1 blockade in classical Hodgkin lymphoma. All patients experienced relapse after autologous stem cell transplantation, and brentuximab vedotin exposure was variable. Assay used: immunoSEQ multiplex PCR; TCRdb lists only in-frame clones, some missing. The data contain under 100,000 clones, roughly 91% of them singletons. Sequences were derived from peripheral blood mononuclear cells (PBMCs), sampled before the second cycle of nivolumab. The receptors originated from a human donor with classical Hodgkin lymphoma.

This chain uses TRBV5-1 with TRBJ2-1, with a possible D match to TRBD2 (5 bases). Germline CDR1 is SGHRS and CDR2 is YFSETQ. The V and J ends lost 0 bases and 6 bases respectively, with 13 bases between them. This CDR3 contains 15 residues. The CDR3 loop is CASSLAGLAPNEQFF. The CDR3 nucleotides read TGCGCCAGCAGCTTGGCCGGCCTAGCACCCAATGAGCAGTTCTTC.

This clone was seen only once. The V gene is TRBV2, the J gene TRBJ2-4; D is perhaps TRBD2 (6 bases). From germline, CDR1 is SNHLY and CDR2 FYNNEI. The V end was cut by 7 bases, the J end by 0 bases, with 10 bases between. The CDR3 consists of 14 residues. CDR3 region: CASKAGLAKNIQYF. In DNA form, the CDR3 reads TGTGCCAGCAAGGCGGGACTAGCCAAAAACATTCAGTACTTC.

The genes are TRBV28 and TRBJ2-3; 7 nucleotides line up with TRBD2. Looked up from germline, CDR1 is MDHEN and CDR2 is SYDVKM. V lost 2 bases to trimming and J lost 0 bases; unmatched junction nucleotides: 2. The CDR3 runs 15 residues. This CDR3 is CASSLSGTSTDTQYF. DNA for the CDR3: TGTGCCAGCAGTTTAAGCGGGACTAGCACAGATACGCAGTATTTT.

The V call is TRBV29-1, the J call TRBJ2-3; D could derive from TRBD1 or TRBD2 (5 bases each). CDR1 SQVTM and CDR2 ANQGSEA come from the germline V gene. This CDR3 comprises 15 residues. V dropped 4 bases and J dropped 0 bases, with 14 bases sitting between them. CDR3 nucleotide sequence: TGCAGCGTTGTGGGGGAAACCCCTAGCACAGATACGCAGTATTTT. This translates into CSVVGETPSTDTQYF.

The V call is TRBV6-1, the J call TRBJ2-7; no reliable D call. There are 15 residues in the CDR3. From germline, CDR1 is MNHNS and CDR2 SASEGT. Trimming took 3 bases from V and 2 from J, leaving 14 bases between them. The DNA for the CDR3 is TGTGCCAGCAGTGATAGTCCCACGACCGCCTACGAGCAGTACTTC. Its protein product is CASSDSPTTAYEQYF.

V usage is TRBV5-1 and J usage is TRBJ1-1, with 7 bases lining up with TRBD1. V was clipped by 3 bases and J by 2 bases; unmatched bases: 4. This CDR3 has 14 amino acids. The germline CDR1 and CDR2 sequences are SGHRS and YFSETQ. The CDR3 is CASSSTGINTEAFF. The CDR3 bases are TGCGCCAGCAGCTCGACAGGGATAAACACTGAAGCTTTCTTT.

This sequence joins TRBV28 and TRBJ2-7, with D perhaps TRBD1 (6 bases). Trimming cost V 3 bases and J 6 bases, with 15 bases left between them. There are 14 residues in the CDR3. The germline CDR1 and CDR2 sequences are MDHEN and SYDVKM. This CDR3 is CASSFGRWGPEQYF. The DNA for the CDR3 is TGTGCCAGCAGTTTTGGCCGATGGGGGCCCGAGCAGTACTTC. Full variable domain (rest looked up from reference TRBV28 and TRBJ2-7): DVKVTQSSRYLVKRTGEKVFLECVQDMDHENMFWYRQDPGLGLRLIYFSYDVKMKEKGDIPEGYSVSREKKERFSLILESASTNQTSMYLCASSFGRWGPEQYFGPGTRLTVT.

This clone was counted once. This chain links TRBV6-6 with TRBJ1-5; D possibly corresponds to TRBD1 (6 bases). CDR3 length: 15 amino acids. The V and J ends lost 5 bases and 1 base respectively, with 12 bases between them. Germline CDR1 reads MNHNY; CDR2 reads SVGAGI (reference sequence). The DNA of the CDR3 is TGTGCCAGCAGTCCTGGAGGGGGAAGCAATCAGCCCCAGCATTTT. Amino acid sequence: CASSPGGGSNQPQHF.

The V and J genes are TRBV6-5 and TRBJ2-1, with 7 bases aligning to TRBD2. CDR3 size: 16 residues. V trimming: 0 bases; J trimming: 4 bases; junction bases outside the gene matches: 6. Germline assignment: CDR1 MNHEY and CDR2 SVGAGI. The CDR3 here is CASSYSIGLVYNEQFF. The CDR3 bases are TGTGCCAGCAGTTACTCGATTGGACTAGTGTACAATGAGCAGTTCTTC.

The V call is TRBV19, the J call TRBJ1-1; D remains ambiguous. Germline V gene lookup returns CDR1 LNHDA and CDR2 SQIVND (reference sequence). Trimming took off 3 bases at V and 1 base at J, with 6 bases between the two ends. This CDR3 has 13 residues. CDR3 DNA: TGTGCCAGTAGTATGGTAGCGAACACTGAAGCTTTCTTT. Protein: CASSMVANTEAFF.

The chain carries TRBV7-9 and TRBJ1-3; 7 bases match TRBD1. The CDR3 covers 16 residues. Per germline, CDR1 SEHNR and CDR2 FQNEAQ (reference sequence). V shed 5 bases and J 0 bases; nucleotides not matched to a gene: 7. In nucleotides, the CDR3 is TGTGCCAGCAGCCCCTCGGACAGGCCCTCTGGAAACACCATATATTTT. Its protein is CASSPSDRPSGNTIYF.

The V gene is TRBV2, the J gene TRBJ2-7, with 11 bases fitting TRBD2. The CDR3 contains 15 residues. Germline V gene sequence: CDR1 SNHLY, CDR2 FYNNEI. Germline trimming cut 8 bases from V and 6 bases from J; bases unmatched to any gene: 12. CDR3 nucleotide sequence: TGTGCCAGCGGGTCGGAACTAGCGGGAGTCGGCGAGCAGTACTTC. Residues: CASGSELAGVGEQYF.

The gene calls are TRBV7-9 and TRBJ2-7; perhaps TRBD1 as D (6 bases). In germline, CDR1 is SEHNR, CDR2 FQNEAQ (reference sequence). The CDR3 sequence is 13 residues long. The V gene lost 4 bases and the J gene lost 7 bases, with 14 bases spanning the gap. CDR3: CASSWGLDREQYF. The CDR3 DNA reads as TGTGCCAGCAGCTGGGGGCTGGATAGGGAGCAGTACTTC.

This clone was picked up one time. V and J are TRBV11-2 and TRBJ2-1; D is undetermined. Germline V gene sequence: CDR1 SGHAT, CDR2 FQNNGV. CDR3 length: 15 residues. Trimming shortened V by 4 bases and J by 0 bases, and 10 bases separated the two germline ends. The CDR3 region is CASSWGPVSYNEQFF. The DNA of the CDR3 is TGTGCCAGCAGCTGGGGTCCTGTCTCCTACAATGAGCAGTTCTTC.